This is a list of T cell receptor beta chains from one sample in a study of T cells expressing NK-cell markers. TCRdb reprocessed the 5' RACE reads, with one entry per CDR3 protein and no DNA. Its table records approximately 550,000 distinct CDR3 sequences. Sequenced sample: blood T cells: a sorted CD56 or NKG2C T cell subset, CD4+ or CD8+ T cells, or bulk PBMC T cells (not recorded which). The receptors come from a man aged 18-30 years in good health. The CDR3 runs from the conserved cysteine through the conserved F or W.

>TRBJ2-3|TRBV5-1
CASSLATVGVPDTQYF
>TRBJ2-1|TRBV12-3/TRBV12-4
CASSWGSGREIEQFF
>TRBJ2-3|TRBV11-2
CASSTRPKGQGRTDTQYF
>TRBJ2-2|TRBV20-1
CSATVPGFTGELFF
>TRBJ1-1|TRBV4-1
CASSKSTGGNTEAFF
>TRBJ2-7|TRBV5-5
CASSLRGQGETYEQYF
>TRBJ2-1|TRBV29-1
CSGNPRSGTYYNEQFF
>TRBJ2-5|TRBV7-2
CASSQIETQYF
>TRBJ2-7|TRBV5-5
CASSSLDRGEQYF
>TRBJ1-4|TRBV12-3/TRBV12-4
CASTGETNEKLFF
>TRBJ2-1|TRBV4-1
CASSLSRAAGGNEQFF